These T cell receptor beta chains were read from a single sample in a study of shared clonotypes between healthy human individuals. Sequencing was performed with immunoSEQ multiplex PCR; in TCRdb, only in-frame clones are kept and a portion is missing. The sample yields about 1.5 million clones, around 95% seen once. The sequenced material came from naive CD4+ T cells sorted from blood. The receptors shown here come from a man in his thirties or forties in good health. CDR3s include the opening cysteine and the closing phenylalanine or tryptophan. A D gene is named only where the DNA matches it firmly. Size values are once, few and many counts, or a class for expanded clones, and some rows have none.

V gene: TRBV28
clone size: NA
J gene: TRBJ2-1
D gene: NA
CDR3 protein: CASSLTSGGVEQFF
CDR3 DNA: TGTGCCAGCAGTTTAACCTCCGGGGGCGTTGAGCAGTTCTTC

V gene: TRBV11-2
clone size: NA
J gene: TRBJ2-1
D gene: NA
CDR3 protein: CASSLGVAQLGFF
CDR3 DNA: TGTGCCAGCAGCTTAGGTGTAGCTCAGTTGGGTTTCTTC

V gene: TRBV6-1
clone size: NA
J gene: TRBJ2-3
D gene: NA
CDR3 protein: CATDMDPRDTQYF
CDR3 DNA: TGTGCCACCGATATGGACCCTCGGGATACGCAGTATTTT

V gene: TRBV7-6
clone size: NA
J gene: TRBJ1-1
D gene: NA
CDR3 protein: CASSLGGVNTEAFF
CDR3 DNA: TGTGCCAGCAGCTTAGGGGGGGTGAACACTGAAGCTTTCTTT

V gene: TRBV30
clone size: NA
J gene: TRBJ2-3
D gene: TRBD1
CDR3 protein: CAWTVGDRVTDTQYF
CDR3 DNA: TGTGCCTGGACTGTTGGGGACAGGGTCACAGATACGCAGTATTTT

V gene: TRBV29-1
clone size: NA
J gene: TRBJ2-5
D gene: TRBD2
CDR3 protein: CSVESGGETQYF
CDR3 DNA: TGCAGCGTTGAGTCGGGGGGGGAGACCCAGTACTTC

V gene: TRBV5-6
clone size: NA
J gene: TRBJ1-4
D gene: TRBD1
CDR3 protein: CASSFRDRAEKLFF
CDR3 DNA: TGTGCCAGCAGCTTCCGGGACAGGGCTGAAAAACTGTTTTTT

V gene: TRBV6-1
clone size: NA
J gene: TRBJ1-1
D gene: NA
CDR3 protein: CASSVEGNTEAFF
CDR3 DNA: TGTGCCAGCAGTGTAGAGGGGAACACTGAAGCTTTCTTT

V gene: TRBV30
clone size: NA
J gene: TRBJ2-2
D gene: TRBD2
CDR3 protein: CVWKGLAGVRTGELFF
CDR3 DNA: TGTGTCTGGAAGGGACTAGCGGGAGTGCGGACCGGGGAGCTGTTTTTT

V gene: TRBV19
clone size: NA
J gene: TRBJ2-2
D gene: NA
CDR3 protein: CASSRTRTAELFF
CDR3 DNA: TGTGCCAGTAGTCGGACCCGCACCGCGGAGCTGTTTTTT

V gene: TRBV27
clone size: NA
J gene: TRBJ2-2
D gene: TRBD1
CDR3 protein: CASSLRPDRGRNTGELFF
CDR3 DNA: TGTGCCAGCAGTTTAAGACCGGACAGGGGGCGAAACACCGGGGAGCTGTTTTTT

V gene: TRBV15
clone size: NA
J gene: TRBJ1-2
D gene: NA
CDR3 protein: CATSRDLAGGRGYGYTF
CDR3 DNA: TGTGCCACCAGCAGAGATTTAGCAGGCGGACGTGGCTATGGCTACACCTTC

V gene: TRBV2
clone size: NA
J gene: TRBJ2-3
D gene: NA
CDR3 protein: CASSEPIGSTDTQYF
CDR3 DNA: TGTGCCAGCAGTGAACCTATCGGGAGCACAGATACGCAGTATTTT

V gene: TRBV7-2
clone size: NA
J gene: TRBJ2-1
D gene: TRBD2
CDR3 protein: CASSYSGSSSYNEQFF
CDR3 DNA: TGTGCCAGCAGCTATAGCGGGAGCAGCTCCTACAATGAGCAGTTCTTC

V gene: TRBV5-5
clone size: NA
J gene: TRBJ2-7
D gene: NA
CDR3 protein: CASSLAGHSSYEQYF
CDR3 DNA: TGTGCCAGCAGCTTGGCAGGACACTCATCCTACGAGCAGTACTTC

V gene: TRBV27
clone size: NA
J gene: TRBJ1-1
D gene: TRBD1
CDR3 protein: CASSRKGGFMNTEAFF
CDR3 DNA: TGTGCCAGCAGTCGTAAAGGGGGCTTTATGAACACTGAAGCTTTCTTT

V gene: TRBV6-5
clone size: NA
J gene: TRBJ2-7
D gene: TRBD2
CDR3 protein: CASRVAGTYEQYF
CDR3 DNA: TGTGCCAGCAGGGTAGCGGGCACCTACGAGCAGTACTTC

V gene: TRBV7-8
clone size: NA
J gene: TRBJ2-7
D gene: NA
CDR3 protein: CASSLAEPGSYEQYF
CDR3 DNA: TGTGCCAGCAGCTTAGCAGAGCCAGGTTCCTACGAGCAGTACTTC

V gene: TRBV19
clone size: NA
J gene: TRBJ2-7
D gene: NA
CDR3 protein: CASSKNPPDSTRYF
CDR3 DNA: TGTGCCAGTAGTAAAAACCCCCCGGACTCCACCCGGTACTTC

V gene: TRBV18
clone size: NA
J gene: TRBJ1-1
D gene: NA
CDR3 protein: CASSLLSISDTEAFF
CDR3 DNA: TGTGCCAGCTCACTATTGTCAATTTCCGACACTGAAGCTTTCTTT

V gene: TRBV7-6
clone size: NA
J gene: TRBJ1-4
D gene: NA
CDR3 protein: CASSSQALGNEKLFF
CDR3 DNA: TGTGCCAGCAGCTCCCAAGCGTTGGGTAATGAAAAACTGTTTTTT

V gene: TRBV28
clone size: NA
J gene: TRBJ1-5
D gene: NA
CDR3 protein: CASSSMLRGRGDQPQHF
CDR3 DNA: TGTGCCAGCTCTAGCATGCTTCGGGGACGGGGCGATCAGCCCCAGCATTTT

V gene: TRBV10-2
clone size: NA
J gene: TRBJ1-5
D gene: NA
CDR3 protein: CASSELRPTRASYNQPQHF
CDR3 DNA: TGCGCCAGCAGTGAGTTGCGACCCACGCGCGCCTCTTACAATCAGCCCCAGCATTTT

V gene: TRBV5-1
clone size: NA
J gene: TRBJ2-2
D gene: TRBD2
CDR3 protein: CASSHGLAVNTGELFF
CDR3 DNA: TGCGCCAGCAGCCACGGACTAGCGGTGAACACCGGGGAGCTGTTTTTT

V gene: TRBV5-1
clone size: NA
J gene: TRBJ2-1
D gene: TRBD2
CDR3 protein: CASSTGTSGSPPQFF
CDR3 DNA: TGCGCCAGCAGCACGGGGACTAGCGGGAGTCCGCCACAGTTCTTC

V gene: TRBV5-1
clone size: once
J gene: TRBJ2-3
D gene: TRBD2
CDR3 protein: CASFTSGSTDTQYF
CDR3 DNA: TGCGCCAGCTTCACTAGCGGGAGCACAGATACGCAGTATTTT

V gene: TRBV5-6
clone size: NA
J gene: TRBJ2-7
D gene: NA
CDR3 protein: CASSFKVVQAYEQYF
CDR3 DNA: TGTGCCAGCAGCTTCAAAGTCGTCCAGGCCTACGAGCAGTACTTC